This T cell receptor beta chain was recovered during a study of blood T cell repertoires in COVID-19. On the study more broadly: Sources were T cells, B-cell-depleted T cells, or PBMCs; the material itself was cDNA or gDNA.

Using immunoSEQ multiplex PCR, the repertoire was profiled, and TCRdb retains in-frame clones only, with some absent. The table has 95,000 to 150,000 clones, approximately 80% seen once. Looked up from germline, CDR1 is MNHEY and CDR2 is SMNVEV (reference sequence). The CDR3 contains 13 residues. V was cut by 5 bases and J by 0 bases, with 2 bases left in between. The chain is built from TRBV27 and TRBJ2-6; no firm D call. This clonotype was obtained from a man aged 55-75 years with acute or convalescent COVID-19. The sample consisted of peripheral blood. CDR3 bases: TGTGCCAGCAGTCGCTCTGGGGCCAACGTCCTGACTTTC. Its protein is CASSRSGANVLTF.